These 19 T cell receptor beta chains were all obtained from the same sample, sequenced in a study of blood T cell repertoires in COVID-19. TCRdb's copy holds only in-frame clones and misses some; the assay was immunoSEQ multiplex PCR. Among 350,000 or so clones listed, around 87% were seen once. Sequencing was performed on peripheral blood. The source is a woman in her twenties or thirties with COVID-19, enrolled during active disease.

A remark on this clone: The junction departs from the called germline gene at one end, perhaps through a read error. V usage is TRBV11-1 and J usage is TRBJ2-7; 8 bases map to TRBD1. The length of the CDR3 is 12 residues. Germline CDR1 reads SGHAT; CDR2 reads FQDESV (reference sequence). This CDR3 reads CASSPYRGKAVF. CDR3 DNA sequence: TGTGCCAGCAGCCCGTACAGGGGGAAGGCAGTCTTC.

The V and J genes are TRBV11-1 and TRBJ2-5, with D unresolved. Germline CDR1 SGHAT, CDR2 FQDESV (reference sequence). The CDR3 totals 15 residues. The ends were cut back, 1 base at V and 1 base at J, with 10 bases in the middle. The CDR3 region is CASSLEGGPQETQYF. CDR3 DNA: TGTGCCAGCAGCTTAGAAGGCGGTCCCCAAGAGACCCAGTACTTC.

In nucleotides, the CDR3 is TGTGCCAGCAGCGTAGGGAGCCCCGCCCAAGAGACCCAGTACTTC. Translated: CASSVGSPAQETQYF. This chain joins TRBV9 and TRBJ2-5; D not resolved. V was shortened by 0 bases and J by 1 base, with 10 bases between the two germline ends. The CDR3 is 15 residues long. CDR1 and CDR2 from the germline V gene are SGDLS and YYNGEE.

The CDR3: CASSQGLAGVGEQFF. In DNA, the CDR3 is TGCGCCAGCAGTCAGGGACTAGCGGGAGTGGGTGAGCAGTTCTTC. The rearrangement joins TRBV10-2 to TRBJ2-1, with 14 bases identical to TRBD2. V lost 5 bases to trimming and J lost 9 bases; unmatched junction nucleotides: 6. The CDR3 contains 15 residues. In germline, CDR1 is WSHSY, CDR2 SAAADI.

The chain combines TRBV2 with TRBJ1-6; the D gene is possibly TRBD1 (6 bases). Germline-derived CDR1 and CDR2 are SNHLY and FYNNEI. V was clipped by 7 bases and J by 6 bases, with 13 bases between them. CDR3 length: 14 residues. In nucleotides, the CDR3 is TGTGCCAGCACAGGCTTACAGGGTAATTCACCCCTCCACTTT. Its protein product is CASTGLQGNSPLHF.

The rearrangement joins TRBV15 to TRBJ2-3; possible D gene TRBD1, 6 bases. Per germline, CDR1 LNHNV and CDR2 YYDKDF (reference sequence). The CDR3 covers 16 residues. V lost 7 bases, J lost 0 bases, and 17 bases lay in between. The CDR3 coding sequence is TGTGCCACCACCCTCGGGCCAGGGGCTAGCACAGATACGCAGTATTTT. Its translation is CATTLGPGASTDTQYF.

This clone was seen only once. The chain combines TRBV14 with TRBJ2-1; D remains unclear. The CDR3 length is 13 residues. Germline CDR1 is SGHDN and CDR2 is FVKESK. The V and J ends lost 0 bases and 6 bases respectively, with 6 bases between them. CDR3 nucleotide sequence: TGTGCCAGCAGCCAAGATACATTCAATGAGCAGTTCTTC. Translating gives CASSQDTFNEQFF.

The V call is TRBV28, the J call TRBJ2-7, with D tentatively TRBD1 (7 bases). The length of the CDR3 is 16 residues. With 6 bases removed from V and 7 bases from J, the gap between germline ends came to 25 bases. The germline V gene encodes CDR1 MDHEN and CDR2 SYDVKM. The CDR3 is CASSRLTSGGGLEQYF. CDR3 DNA: TGTGCCAGCAGCCGCCTGACAAGTGGAGGGGGCCTGGAGCAGTACTTC.

There are a few counts of this clone. The V call is TRBV19, the J call TRBJ1-5; the match to TRBD1 covers 9 bases. The CDR3 contains 13 residues. Germline assignment: CDR1 LNHDA and CDR2 SQIVND (reference sequence). The trim removed 5 bases at V and 6 bases at J, leaving 2 bases unmatched. CDR3 residues: CASSATGGQPQHF. The CDR3 region has the DNA TGTGCCAGTAGTGCGACAGGGGGTCAGCCCCAGCATTTT.

The genes are TRBV18 and TRBJ2-1; TRBD1 aligns across 9 bases. Germline loops: CDR1 KGHSH, CDR2 LQKENI. This CDR3 spans 15 amino acids. The ends lost 3 bases at V and 6 bases at J; junction bases unmatched: 6. The CDR3 here is CASSPTRTGANEQFF. Written as DNA, the CDR3 is TGTGCCAGCTCACCGACCCGGACAGGGGCCAATGAGCAGTTCTTC.

This clone was seen a handful of times. The chain uses TRBV5-6 and TRBJ1-5; D ambiguous. The ends were cut back, 0 bases at V and 5 bases at J, with 6 bases in the middle. The germline V gene encodes CDR1 SGHDT and CDR2 YYEEEE. The length of the CDR3 is 13 residues. The CDR3 region is CASSLGEYQPQHF. CDR3 nucleotides: TGTGCCAGCAGCTTGGGGGAGTATCAGCCCCAGCATTTT.

The rearrangement joins TRBV5-1 to TRBJ2-7, with D possibly TRBD1 on 5 matching bases. CDR3 length: 15 residues. V gave up 0 bases and J gave up 2 bases, with 12 bases separating them. Germline V gene data show CDR1 as SGHRS and CDR2 as YFSETQ. This CDR3 reads CASSLEGANPYEQYF. In DNA form, the CDR3 reads TGCGCCAGCAGCTTGGAAGGGGCTAATCCCTACGAGCAGTACTTC. Looking up the rest from reference TRBV5-1 and TRBJ2-7 gives the full variable domain: KAGVTQTPRYLIKTRGQQVTLSCSPISGHRSVSWYQQTPGQGLQFLFEYFSETQRNKGNFPGRFSGRQFSNSRSEMNVSTLELGDSALYLCASSLEGANPYEQYFGPGTRLTVT.

The V and J genes are TRBV27 and TRBJ2-2, with 10 bases aligning to TRBD2. Per the germline V gene, CDR1 is MNHEY and CDR2 is SMNVEV (reference sequence). V shed 8 bases and J 5 bases; nucleotides not matched to a gene: 11. This CDR3 has 16 residues. CDR3 region: CASQSGTGLATGELFF. DNA for the CDR3: TGTGCCAGCCAATCGGGGACGGGACTAGCGACCGGGGAGCTGTTTTTT.

The V and J genes are TRBV19 and TRBJ2-3; 8 bases match TRBD1. Per germline, CDR1 LNHDA and CDR2 SQIVND (reference sequence). J was trimmed by 3 bases and V by 4 bases; bases with no gene match: 3. The CDR3 extends over 14 amino acids. CDR3 sequence (DNA): TGTGCCAGTAGTAGACAGGGGATGACAGATACGCAGTATTTT. Translation gives CASSRQGMTDTQYF.

The V call is TRBV7-9, the J call TRBJ2-7; D possibly corresponds to TRBD1 (6 bases). V dropped 5 bases and J dropped 5 bases, with 10 bases sitting between them. The CDR3 runs to 12 residues. The germline CDR1 and CDR2 sequences are SEHNR and FQNEAQ (reference sequence). The CDR3 here is CASSATGNEQYF. CDR3 DNA sequence: TGTGCCAGCAGCGCCACAGGGAACGAGCAGTACTTC.

This sequence joins TRBV24-1 and TRBJ2-3; D unresolved. The germline gives CDR1 KGHDR, CDR2 SFDVKD. Trimming pared 3 bases from V and 0 bases from J, leaving 9 bases between. This CDR3 has 15 residues. The CDR3 bases are TGTGCCACCAGTGATCCGACATTTAGCACAGATACGCAGTATTTT. It is translated as CATSDPTFSTDTQYF.

This clone occurred once. The junction departs from the called germline gene at one end, perhaps through a read error. The chain combines TRBV7-2 with TRBJ2-5; TRBD2 matches 7 bases. Germline V gives CDR1 SGHTA, CDR2 FQGNSA. The CDR3 is 14 amino acids. CDR3 in amino acids: CASSLAGGGEAQYF. For the CDR3, the DNA is TGTGCCAGCAGCTTAGCGGGCGGGGGAGAGGCCCAGTACTTC.

The gene calls are TRBV5-1 and TRBJ2-3; D is unresolved. Trimming stripped 5 bases from V and 0 bases from J, with 7 bases between. CDR1 and CDR2 from the germline V gene are SGHRS and YFSETQ. The CDR3 is made up of 13 amino acids. CDR3: CASSSTSTDTQYF. In nucleotides, the CDR3 is TGCGCCAGCAGTTCCACTAGCACAGATACGCAGTATTTT.

The CDR3 protein is CASSPGQVWGTEAFF. The CDR3 DNA reads TGTGCCAGCAGCCCGGGACAGGTATGGGGCACTGAAGCTTTCTTT. The chain combines TRBV28 with TRBJ1-1; 8 bases are shared with TRBD1. CDR3 length equals 15 residues. Looked up from germline, CDR1 is MDHEN and CDR2 is SYDVKM. Unmatched junction bases numbered 10, after V lost 6 bases and J lost 4 bases.